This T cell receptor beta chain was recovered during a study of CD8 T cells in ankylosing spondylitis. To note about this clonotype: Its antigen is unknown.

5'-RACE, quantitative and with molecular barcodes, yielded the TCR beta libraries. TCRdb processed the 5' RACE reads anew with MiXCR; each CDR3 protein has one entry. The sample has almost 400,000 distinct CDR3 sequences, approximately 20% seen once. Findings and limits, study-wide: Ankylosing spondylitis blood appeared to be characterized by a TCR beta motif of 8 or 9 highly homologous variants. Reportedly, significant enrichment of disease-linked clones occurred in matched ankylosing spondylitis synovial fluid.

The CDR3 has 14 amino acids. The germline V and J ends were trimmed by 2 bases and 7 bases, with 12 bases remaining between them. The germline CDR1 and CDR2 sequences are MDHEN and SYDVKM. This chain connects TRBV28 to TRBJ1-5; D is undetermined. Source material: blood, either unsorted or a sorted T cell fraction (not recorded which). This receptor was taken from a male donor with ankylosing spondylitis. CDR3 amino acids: CASSLIRVGQPQHF. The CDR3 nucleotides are TGTGCCAGCAGTTTAATCCGGGTGGGGCAGCCCCAGCATTTT.